This TCR beta chain comes out of a study of OX40 agonist ivuxolimab in advanced cancers. The CDR3 covers 13 residues. With 8 bases clipped from V and 2 bases from J, the junction kept 3 bases outside the gene matches. Germline CDR1 reads MNHEY; CDR2 reads SMNVEV (reference sequence). The table lists this clone with a count of one. The method was immunoSEQ multiplex PCR; TCRdb's version includes in-frame clones alone and lacks a portion of them. The sample shows 65,000 to 75,000 clones, about 85% of them seen only once. V is TRBV27 and J is TRBJ2-7; 10 nucleotides agree with TRBD1. Sequenced here: CD4+ or CD8+ T cells sorted from blood, sampled in a trial of the OX40 agonist ivuxolimab. The receptor comes from an adult with an advanced solid tumor such as melanoma, head and neck, liver or kidney cancer. The CDR3 DNA is TGTGCCAGCCGGGACAGGGGCCCCTACGAGCAGTACTTC. Its translation: CASRDRGPYEQYF.